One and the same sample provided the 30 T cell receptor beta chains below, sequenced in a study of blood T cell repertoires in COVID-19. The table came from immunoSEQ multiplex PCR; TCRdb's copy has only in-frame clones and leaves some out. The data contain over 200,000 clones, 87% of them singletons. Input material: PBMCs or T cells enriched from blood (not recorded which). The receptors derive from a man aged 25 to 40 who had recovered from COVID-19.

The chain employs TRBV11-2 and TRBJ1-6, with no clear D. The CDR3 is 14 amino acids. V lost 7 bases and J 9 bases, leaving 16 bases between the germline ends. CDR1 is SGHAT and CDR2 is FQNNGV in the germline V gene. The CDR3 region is CASTSPGVGSPLHF. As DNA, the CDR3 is TGTGCCAGCACCTCCCCCGGGGTCGGTTCACCCCTCCACTTT.

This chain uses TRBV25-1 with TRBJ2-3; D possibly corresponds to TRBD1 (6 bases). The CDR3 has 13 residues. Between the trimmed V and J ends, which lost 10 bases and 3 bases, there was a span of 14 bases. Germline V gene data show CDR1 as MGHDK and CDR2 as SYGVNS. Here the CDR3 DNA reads TGTGCCACCACAGGGCGAGCGACAGATACGCAGTATTTT. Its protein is CATTGRATDTQYF.

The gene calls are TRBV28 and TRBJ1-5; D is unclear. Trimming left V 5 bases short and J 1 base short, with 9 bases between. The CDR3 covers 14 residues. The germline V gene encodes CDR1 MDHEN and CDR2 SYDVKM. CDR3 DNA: TGTGCCAGCAGTCTGGGCCGAAGCAATCAGCCCCAGCATTTT. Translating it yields CASSLGRSNQPQHF.

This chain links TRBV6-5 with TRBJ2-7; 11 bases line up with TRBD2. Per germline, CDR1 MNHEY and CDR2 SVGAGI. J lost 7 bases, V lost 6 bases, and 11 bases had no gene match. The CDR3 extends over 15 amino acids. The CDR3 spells CASRGLAGGPWEQYF. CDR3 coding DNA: TGTGCCAGCAGAGGCCTAGCGGGAGGCCCCTGGGAGCAGTACTTC.

The CDR3 protein is CATGTPSVSGEQYF. CDR3 nucleotides: TGTGCCACTGGGACTCCCTCGGTTTCGGGCGAGCAGTACTTC. The chain carries TRBV19 and TRBJ2-7; a weak D match, TRBD2 (6 bases). Germline CDR1 and CDR2: LNHDA and SQIVND (reference sequence). The CDR3 is made up of 14 amino acids. V was pared by 10 bases and J by 6 bases, with 22 bases between. Combining the CDR3 with reference TRBV19 and TRBJ2-7 gives the whole variable domain DGGITQSPKYLFRKEGQNVTLSCEQNLNHDAMYWYRQDPGQGLRLIYYSQIVNDFQKGDIAEGYSVSREKKESFPLTVTSAQKNPTAFYLCATGTPSVSGEQYFGPGTRLTVT.

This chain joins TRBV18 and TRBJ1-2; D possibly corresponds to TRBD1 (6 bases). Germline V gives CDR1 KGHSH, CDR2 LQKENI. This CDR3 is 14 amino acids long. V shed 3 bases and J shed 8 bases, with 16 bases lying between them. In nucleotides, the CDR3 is TGTGCCAGCTCACCCCCGGGGCAGGGGAGCGGCTACACCTTC. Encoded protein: CASSPPGQGSGYTF.

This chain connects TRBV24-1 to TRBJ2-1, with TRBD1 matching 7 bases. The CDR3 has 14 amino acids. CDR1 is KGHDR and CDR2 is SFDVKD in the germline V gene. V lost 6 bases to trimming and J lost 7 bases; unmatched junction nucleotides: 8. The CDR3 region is CATSSAGGRNEQFF. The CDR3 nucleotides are TGTGCCACCAGTTCGGCAGGGGGAAGGAATGAGCAGTTCTTC.

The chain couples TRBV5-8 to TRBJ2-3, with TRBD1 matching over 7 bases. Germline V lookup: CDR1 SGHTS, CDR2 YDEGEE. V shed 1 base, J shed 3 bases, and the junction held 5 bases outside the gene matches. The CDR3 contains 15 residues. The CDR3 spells CASSLSTGLTDTQYF. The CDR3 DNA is TGTGCCAGCAGCTTGTCGACAGGGTTGACAGATACGCAGTATTTT.

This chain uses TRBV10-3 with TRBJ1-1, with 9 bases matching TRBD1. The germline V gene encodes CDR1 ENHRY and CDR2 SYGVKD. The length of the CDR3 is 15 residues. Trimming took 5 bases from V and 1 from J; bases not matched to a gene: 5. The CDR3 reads CAISPSGQGNTEAFF. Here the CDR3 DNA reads TGTGCCATCAGTCCTTCGGGACAGGGGAACACTGAAGCTTTCTTT.

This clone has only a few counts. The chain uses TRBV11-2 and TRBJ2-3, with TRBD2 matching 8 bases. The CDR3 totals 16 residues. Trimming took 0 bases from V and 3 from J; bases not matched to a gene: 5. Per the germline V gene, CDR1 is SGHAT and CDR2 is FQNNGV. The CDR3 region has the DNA TGTGCCAGCAGCTTAGATCGGCGGGAGGAAACAGATACGCAGTATTTT. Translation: CASSLDRREETDTQYF.

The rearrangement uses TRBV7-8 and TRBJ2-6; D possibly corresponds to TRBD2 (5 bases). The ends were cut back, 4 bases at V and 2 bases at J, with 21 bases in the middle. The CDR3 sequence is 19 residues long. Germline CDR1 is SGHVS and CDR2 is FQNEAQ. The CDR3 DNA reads TGTGCCAGCAGCTCCCGGCGGGCAGGACGAAGGGCTGGGGCCAACGTCCTGACTTTC. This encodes CASSSRRAGRRAGANVLTF.

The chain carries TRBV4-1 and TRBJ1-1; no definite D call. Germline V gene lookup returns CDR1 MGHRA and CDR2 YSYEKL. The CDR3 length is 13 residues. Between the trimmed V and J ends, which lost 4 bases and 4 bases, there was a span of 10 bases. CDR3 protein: CASSLAGITEAFF. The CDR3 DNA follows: TGCGCCAGCAGCCTAGCGGGGATCACTGAAGCTTTCTTT.

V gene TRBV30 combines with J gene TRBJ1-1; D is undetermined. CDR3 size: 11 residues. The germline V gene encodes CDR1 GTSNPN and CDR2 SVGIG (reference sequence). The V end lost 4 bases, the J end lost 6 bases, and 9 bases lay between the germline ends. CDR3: CAWNSAAEAFF. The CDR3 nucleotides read TGTGCCTGGAACTCCGCGGCTGAAGCTTTCTTT.

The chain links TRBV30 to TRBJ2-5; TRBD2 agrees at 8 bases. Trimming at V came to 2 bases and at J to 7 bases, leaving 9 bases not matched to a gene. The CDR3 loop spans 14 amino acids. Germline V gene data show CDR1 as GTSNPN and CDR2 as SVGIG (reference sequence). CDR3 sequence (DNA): TGTGCCTGGAGTTTTAGCGGGACGTCCGGGACCCAGTACTTC. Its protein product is CAWSFSGTSGTQYF.

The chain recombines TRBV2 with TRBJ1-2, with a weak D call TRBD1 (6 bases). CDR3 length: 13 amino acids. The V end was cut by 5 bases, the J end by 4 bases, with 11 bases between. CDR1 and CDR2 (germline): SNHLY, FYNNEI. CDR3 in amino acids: CASSLDSFYGYTF. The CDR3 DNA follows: TGTGCCAGCAGTCTGGACAGTTTCTATGGCTACACCTTC.

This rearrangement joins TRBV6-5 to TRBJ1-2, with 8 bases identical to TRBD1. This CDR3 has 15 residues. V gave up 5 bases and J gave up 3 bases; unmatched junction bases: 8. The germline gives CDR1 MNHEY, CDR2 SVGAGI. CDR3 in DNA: TGTGCCAGCAGTCGGAGGGACAGGAAGGACTATGGCTACACCTTC. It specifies CASSRRDRKDYGYTF.

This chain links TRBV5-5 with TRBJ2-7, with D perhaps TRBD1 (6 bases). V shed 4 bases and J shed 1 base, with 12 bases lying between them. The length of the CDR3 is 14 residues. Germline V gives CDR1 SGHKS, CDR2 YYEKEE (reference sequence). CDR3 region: CASSPTGLSYEQYF. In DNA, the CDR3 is TGTGCCAGCAGCCCGACAGGTCTTTCCTACGAGCAGTACTTC.

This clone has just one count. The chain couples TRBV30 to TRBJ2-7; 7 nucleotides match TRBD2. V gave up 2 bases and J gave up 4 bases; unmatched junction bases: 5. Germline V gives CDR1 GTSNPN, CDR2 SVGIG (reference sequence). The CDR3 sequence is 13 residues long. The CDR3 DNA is TGTGCCTGGAGTCTAGCGGCCGGATACGAGCAGTACTTC. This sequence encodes CAWSLAAGYEQYF.

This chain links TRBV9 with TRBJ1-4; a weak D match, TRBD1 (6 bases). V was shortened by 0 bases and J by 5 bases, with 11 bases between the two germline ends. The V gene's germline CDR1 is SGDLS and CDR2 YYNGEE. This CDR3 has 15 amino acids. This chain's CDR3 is CASSVGTAENEKLFF. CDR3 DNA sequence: TGTGCCAGCAGCGTAGGGACAGCCGAAAATGAAAAACTGTTTTTT. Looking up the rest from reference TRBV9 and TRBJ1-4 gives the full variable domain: DSGVTQTPKHLITATGQRVTLRCSPRSGDLSVYWYQQSLDQGLQFLIQYYNGEERAKGNILERFSAQQFPDLHSELNLSSLELGDSALYFCASSVGTAENEKLFFGSGTQLSVL.

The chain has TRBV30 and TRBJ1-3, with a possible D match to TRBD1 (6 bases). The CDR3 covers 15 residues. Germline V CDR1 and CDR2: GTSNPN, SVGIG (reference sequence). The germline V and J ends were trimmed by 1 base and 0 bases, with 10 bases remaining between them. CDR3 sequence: CAWSAGASSGNTIYF. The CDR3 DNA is TGTGCCTGGAGTGCAGGGGCCAGCTCTGGAAACACCATATATTTT.

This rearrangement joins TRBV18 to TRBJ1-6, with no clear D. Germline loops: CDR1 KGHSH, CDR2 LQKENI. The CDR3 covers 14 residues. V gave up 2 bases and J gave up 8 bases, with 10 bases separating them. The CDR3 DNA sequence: TGTGCCAGCTCACCATCTCCCGGGGATTCACCCCTCCACTTT. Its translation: CASSPSPGDSPLHF.

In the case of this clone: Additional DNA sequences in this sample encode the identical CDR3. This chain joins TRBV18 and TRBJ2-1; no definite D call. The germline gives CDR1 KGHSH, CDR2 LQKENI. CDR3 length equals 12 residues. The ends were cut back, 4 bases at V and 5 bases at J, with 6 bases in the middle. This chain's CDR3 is CASSRTDNEQFF. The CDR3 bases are TGTGCCAGCTCACGAACAGACAATGAGCAGTTCTTC.

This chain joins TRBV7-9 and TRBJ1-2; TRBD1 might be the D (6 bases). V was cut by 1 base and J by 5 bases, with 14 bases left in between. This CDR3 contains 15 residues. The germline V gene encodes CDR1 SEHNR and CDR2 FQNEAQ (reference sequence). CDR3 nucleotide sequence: TGTGCCAGCAGCTTAGACTGGACAGAGACGTATGGCTACACCTTC. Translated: CASSLDWTETYGYTF.

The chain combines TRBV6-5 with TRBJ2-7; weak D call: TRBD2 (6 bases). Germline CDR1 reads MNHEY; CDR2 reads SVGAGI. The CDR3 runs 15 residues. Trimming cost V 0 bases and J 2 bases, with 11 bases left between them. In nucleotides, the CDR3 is TGTGCCAGCAGTTACTCGAGCGGGTCCCCCTACGAGCAGTACTTC. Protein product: CASSYSSGSPYEQYF.

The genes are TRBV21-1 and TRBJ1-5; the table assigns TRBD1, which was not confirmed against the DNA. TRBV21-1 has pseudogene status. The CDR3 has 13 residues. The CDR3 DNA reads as TGTGCCAGCAGCATACAGGAGAATCAGCCCCAGCATTTT. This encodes CASSIQENQPQHF.

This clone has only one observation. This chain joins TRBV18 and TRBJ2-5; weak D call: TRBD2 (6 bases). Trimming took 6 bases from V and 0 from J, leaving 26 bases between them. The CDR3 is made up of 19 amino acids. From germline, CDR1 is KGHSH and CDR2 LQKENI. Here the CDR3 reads CASSRTGLLTSRYQETQYF. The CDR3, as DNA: TGTGCCAGCTCTCGAACGGGACTCCTAACCTCCCGGTACCAAGAGACCCAGTACTTC.

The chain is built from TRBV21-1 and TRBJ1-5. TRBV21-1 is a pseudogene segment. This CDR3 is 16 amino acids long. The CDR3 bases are TGTGCCAGCAGCAAAGAGAGTCAGAAGGGAGATCAGCCCCAGCATTTT. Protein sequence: CASSKESQKGDQPQHF.

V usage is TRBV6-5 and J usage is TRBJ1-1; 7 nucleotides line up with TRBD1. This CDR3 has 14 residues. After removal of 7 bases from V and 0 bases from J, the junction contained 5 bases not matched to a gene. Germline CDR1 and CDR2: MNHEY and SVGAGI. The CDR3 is CASTMGQLNTEAFF. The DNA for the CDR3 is TGTGCCAGCACTATGGGACAGTTGAACACTGAAGCTTTCTTT.

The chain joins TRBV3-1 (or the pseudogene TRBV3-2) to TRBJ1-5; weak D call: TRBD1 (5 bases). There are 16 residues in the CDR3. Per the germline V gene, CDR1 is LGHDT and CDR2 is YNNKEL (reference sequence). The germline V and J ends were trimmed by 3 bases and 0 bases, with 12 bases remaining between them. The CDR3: CASSHGGAHSNQPQHF. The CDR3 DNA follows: TGTGCCAGCAGCCACGGCGGGGCCCATAGCAATCAGCCCCAGCATTTT.

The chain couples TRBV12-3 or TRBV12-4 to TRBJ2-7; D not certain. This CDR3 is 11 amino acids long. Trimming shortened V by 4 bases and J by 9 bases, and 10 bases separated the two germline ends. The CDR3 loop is CASSSARRQYF. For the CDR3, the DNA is TGTGCCAGCAGTTCCGCGCGGCGGCAGTACTTC.